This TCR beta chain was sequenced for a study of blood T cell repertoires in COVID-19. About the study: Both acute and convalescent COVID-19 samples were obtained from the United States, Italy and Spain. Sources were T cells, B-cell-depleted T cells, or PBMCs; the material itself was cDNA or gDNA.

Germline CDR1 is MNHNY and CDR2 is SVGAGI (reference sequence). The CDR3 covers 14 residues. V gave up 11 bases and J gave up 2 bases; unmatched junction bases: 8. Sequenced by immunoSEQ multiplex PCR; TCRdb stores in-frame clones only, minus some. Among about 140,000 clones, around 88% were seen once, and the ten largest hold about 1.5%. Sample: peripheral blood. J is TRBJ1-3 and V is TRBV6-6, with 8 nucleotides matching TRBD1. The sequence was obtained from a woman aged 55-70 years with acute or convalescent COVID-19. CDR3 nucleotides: TGTGCCGGCCGAGAACAGGGGGCTGGAAACACCATATATTTT. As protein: CAGREQGAGNTIYF.